A single sample is the source of the 24 T cell receptor beta chains below, sequenced in a study of T cell responses to AZD1222 COVID-19 vaccine. The protocol was immunoSEQ multiplex PCR, while the TCRdb copy is restricted to in-frame clones and leaves out a portion. The sample lists 20,000 to 30,000 clones; roughly 86% were seen once. The sequenced sample was peripheral blood, obtained 28 days after the second AZD1222 dose. These receptors all stem from an adult who received the AZD1222 COVID-19 vaccine.

This chain links TRBV29-1 with TRBJ2-7; D not certain. The germline CDR1 and CDR2 sequences are SQVTM and ANQGSEA. V gave up 7 bases and J gave up 0 bases, with 16 bases separating them. The CDR3 length is 14 residues. CDR3 coding DNA: TGCAGCGCCCTTCGCGGTCTCCCCTCCTACGAGCAGTACTTC. As protein: CSALRGLPSYEQYF.

The table lists this clone with a count of one. This chain joins TRBV7-8 and TRBJ1-1; 8 bases fit TRBD1. The germline CDR1 and CDR2 sequences are SGHVS and FQNEAQ. The V gene end was trimmed by 5 bases and the J gene end by 5 bases; junction bases not matched to a gene: 4. This CDR3 comprises 13 residues. The CDR3 loop is CASSVTGGTEAFF. CDR3 in DNA: TGTGCCAGCAGCGTTACAGGGGGGACTGAAGCTTTCTTT.

This sequence joins TRBV28 and TRBJ2-6; D gene uncertain. Germline V CDR1 and CDR2: MDHEN, SYDVKM. The CDR3 consists of 14 residues. V was trimmed by 6 bases and J by 0 bases, leaving 6 bases between them. The CDR3: CASRGYSGANVLTF. The CDR3 DNA reads TGTGCCAGCAGGGGGTACTCTGGGGCCAACGTCCTGACTTTC.

The chain combines TRBV5-4 with TRBJ2-2; no clear D gene. The V end lost 1 base, the J end lost 1 base, and 11 bases lay between the germline ends. Germline CDR1 SGHNT, CDR2 YYREEE (reference sequence). This CDR3 contains 16 residues. The CDR3 region has the DNA TGTGCCAGCAGCTTGTACTTAGTAGTGAACACCGGGGAGCTGTTTTTT. Encoded protein: CASSLYLVVNTGELFF.

The chain carries TRBV30 and TRBJ1-5; 10 bases are a match to TRBD1. Looked up from germline, CDR1 is GTSNPN and CDR2 is SVGIG (reference sequence). Germline trimming cut 3 bases from V and 6 bases from J; bases unmatched to any gene: 5. This CDR3 is built from 14 residues. The CDR3 region has the DNA TGTGCCTGGAGCCGGGACAGGGGCGGTCAGCCCCAGCATTTT. Its translation is CAWSRDRGGQPQHF.

The genes are TRBV7-2 and TRBJ1-5; D is uncertain. V lost 5 bases and J 5 bases, leaving 10 bases between the germline ends. CDR1 and CDR2 (germline): SGHTA, FQGNSA. This CDR3 has 13 residues. The CDR3 coding sequence is TGTGCCAGCAGCCAACGTCTTTATCAGCCCCAGCATTTT. Its translation: CASSQRLYQPQHF.

The chain recombines TRBV2 with TRBJ1-5; perhaps TRBD1 as D (6 bases). With 4 bases removed from V and 2 bases from J, the gap between germline ends came to 9 bases. CDR1 is SNHLY, CDR2 FYNNEI, per germline. CDR3 size: 14 residues. The CDR3 protein is CASSVQGGNQPQHF. The CDR3 DNA follows: TGTGCCAGCAGTGTACAGGGAGGCAATCAGCCCCAGCATTTT. Using reference TRBV2 and TRBJ1-5 for the parts outside the CDR3, the full variable domain is EPEVTQTPSHQVTQMGQEVILRCVPISNHLYFYWYRQILGQKVEFLVSFYNNEISEKSEIFDDQFSVERPDGSNFTLKIRSTKLEDSAMYFCASSVQGGNQPQHFGDGTRLSIL.

V usage is TRBV7-3 and J usage is TRBJ2-2; TRBD2 matches 9 bases. The germline V gene has CDR1 SGHTA and CDR2 FQGTGA. The V and J ends lost 7 bases and 6 bases, in that order; junction bases with no gene match: 9. This CDR3 comprises 15 residues. This chain's CDR3 is CASTPGLAGAGELFF. As DNA, the CDR3 is TGTGCCAGCACCCCCGGATTAGCGGGAGCCGGGGAGCTGTTTTTT.

The chain couples TRBV3-1 (or the pseudogene TRBV3-2) to TRBJ1-1; 11 nucleotides align to TRBD1. The CDR3 is 16 amino acids. V was pared by 3 bases and J by 3 bases, with 6 bases of the junction left unmatched. In germline, CDR1 is LGHDT, CDR2 YNNKEL (reference sequence). DNA for the CDR3: TGTGCCAGCAGCCATGGGACAGGGGGTTTTGACACTGAAGCTTTCTTT. The encoded protein is CASSHGTGGFDTEAFF.

The V gene is TRBV7-9, the J gene TRBJ1-4; D is ambiguous. The germline gives CDR1 SEHNR, CDR2 FQNEAQ (reference sequence). The CDR3 totals 14 residues. V lost 5 bases and J 8 bases, leaving 15 bases between the germline ends. CDR3 bases: TGTGCCAGCAGCAGACTGCCGAATGAAGAAAAACTGTTTTTT. The encoded protein is CASSRLPNEEKLFF.

The chain employs TRBV18 and TRBJ2-1, with 8 bases that match TRBD2. CDR1 is KGHSH and CDR2 is LQKENI in the germline V gene. The CDR3 spans 15 residues. J gave up 8 bases and V 1 base, and 7 bases lay outside the gene matches. The CDR3 spells CASSPLEGTRDEQFF. In nucleotides, the CDR3 is TGTGCCAGCTCACCACTAGAGGGGACTAGAGATGAGCAGTTCTTC. Filled out from reference TRBV18 and TRBJ2-1, the complete variable domain reads NAGVMQNPRHLVRRRGQEARLRCSPMKGHSHVYWYRQLPEEGLKFMVYLQKENIIDESGMPKERFSAEFPKEGPSILRIQQVVRGDSAAYFCASSPLEGTRDEQFFGPGTRLTVL.

In its sample, this clone was seen once. The chain has TRBV6-5 and TRBJ2-6; D possibly corresponds to TRBD2 (5 bases). V was clipped by 7 bases and J by 0 bases, with 10 bases between them. There are 15 residues in the CDR3. The V gene's germline CDR1 is MNHEY and CDR2 SVGAGI. The CDR3 DNA reads as TGTGCCAGCACCGAGAGGGTCTCTGGGGCCAACGTCCTGACTTTC. Its translation: CASTERVSGANVLTF.

The genes are TRBV20-1 and TRBJ1-2, with a possible D match to TRBD1 (5 bases). Germline-derived CDR1 and CDR2 are DFQATT and SNEGSKA (reference sequence). The germline V and J ends were trimmed by 6 bases and 4 bases, with 9 bases remaining between them. CDR3 length: 11 amino acids. Here the CDR3 DNA reads TGCAGTGCAGGGGCGGTCTATGGCTACACCTTC. It yields the protein CSAGAVYGYTF.

This clone was seen a single time. The V call is TRBV19, the J call TRBJ2-1; possible D gene TRBD2, 5 bases. V was shortened by 5 bases and J by 9 bases, with 14 bases between the two germline ends. This CDR3 spans 13 amino acids. Per germline, CDR1 LNHDA and CDR2 SQIVND (reference sequence). CDR3 sequence: CASSATFEGEQFF. The DNA for the CDR3 is TGTGCCAGTAGTGCTACGTTCGAGGGTGAGCAGTTCTTC. Based on the CDR3 plus reference TRBV19 and TRBJ2-1, the full variable domain is DGGITQSPKYLFRKEGQNVTLSCEQNLNHDAMYWYRQDPGQGLRLIYYSQIVNDFQKGDIAEGYSVSREKKESFPLTVTSAQKNPTAFYLCASSATFEGEQFFGPGTRLTVL.

The chain couples TRBV10-2 to TRBJ1-5; 8 bases fit TRBD1. Trimming removed 6 bases from V and 4 bases from J; junction bases left unmatched: 8. CDR3 length equals 15 residues. Germline V gene lookup returns CDR1 WSHSY and CDR2 SAAADI. In DNA form, the CDR3 reads TGCGCCAGCAGATTAACCGGGACAGGTAATCAGCCCCAGCATTTT. The encoded protein is CASRLTGTGNQPQHF.

The rearrangement links TRBV7-3 to TRBJ1-1; D uncertain. The CDR3 loop spans 13 amino acids. Between the trimmed V and J ends, which lost 5 bases and 1 base, there was a span of 8 bases. CDR1 and CDR2 (germline): SGHTA, FQGTGA. The CDR3 here is CASSPAANTEAFF. CDR3 DNA: TGTGCCAGCAGCCCGGCAGCGAACACTGAAGCTTTCTTT.

This chain uses TRBV2 with TRBJ1-6, with D perhaps TRBD1 (5 bases). This CDR3 has 13 amino acids. V was trimmed by 7 bases and J by 4 bases, leaving 8 bases between them. Germline values: CDR1 SNHLY, CDR2 FYNNEI. CDR3 nucleotides: TGTGCCAGCAAAGGGACTTATAATTCACCCCTCCACTTT. Amino acid sequence: CASKGTYNSPLHF.

The genes are TRBV5-4 and TRBJ1-6; the D gene is possibly TRBD1 (6 bases). V was shortened by 0 bases and J by 6 bases, with 13 bases between the two germline ends. CDR3 length equals 16 residues. Germline values: CDR1 SGHNT, CDR2 YYREEE (reference sequence). The CDR3 loop is CASSLDRAGGNSPLHF. The DNA of the CDR3 is TGTGCCAGCAGCTTGGACAGGGCTGGTGGTAATTCACCCCTCCACTTT.

This CDR3 reads CASSNGSDSPLHF. In nucleotides, the CDR3 is TGCGCCAGCAGCAATGGGTCGGATTCACCCCTCCACTTT. This chain links TRBV5-1 with TRBJ1-6; no definite D call. This CDR3 is 13 amino acids long. Trimming pared 4 bases from V and 8 bases from J, leaving 10 bases between. Germline assignment: CDR1 SGHRS and CDR2 YFSETQ.

This chain links TRBV29-1 with TRBJ2-1; 8 bases line up with TRBD2. This CDR3 has 15 amino acids. Per germline, CDR1 SQVTM and CDR2 ANQGSEA. The junction had 5 bases not matched to a gene; V was cut back by 1 base and J by 3 bases. In DNA, the CDR3 is TGCAGCGTTGAAGGGGGAACTAGCGGCTACAATGAGCAGTTCTTC. Translation: CSVEGGTSGYNEQFF.

As regards this clone: Different DNA sequences within this sample yield the same CDR3. The rearrangement joins TRBV5-1 to TRBJ2-7; D unclear. Looked up from germline, CDR1 is SGHRS and CDR2 is YFSETQ. V lost 7 bases and J 3 bases, leaving 8 bases between the germline ends. The CDR3 runs to 11 residues. CDR3 in amino acids: CASSSNYEQYF. The CDR3 nucleotides are TGCGCCAGCTCAAGCAACTACGAGCAGTACTTC.

This clone was seen only once. The chain joins TRBV5-4 to TRBJ2-6, with TRBD1 matching 10 bases. CDR3 size: 18 residues. Trimming took 4 bases from V and 0 from J; bases not matched to a gene: 7. CDR1 and CDR2 from the germline V gene are SGHNT and YYREEE (reference sequence). In DNA, the CDR3 is TGTGCCAGCAGCCCGGGAGGGACAGGGGACTCTGGGGCCAACGTCCTGACTTTC. Translated, it gives CASSPGGTGDSGANVLTF.

V gene TRBV30 combines with J gene TRBJ1-5, with D uncertain. Germline V gene lookup returns CDR1 GTSNPN and CDR2 SVGIG (reference sequence). The CDR3 is 15 amino acids. V was clipped by 0 bases and J by 4 bases, with 13 bases between them. The DNA for the CDR3 is TGTGCCTGGAGTGTAGTTTCGGCGACTAATCAGCCCCAGCATTTT. Its translation: CAWSVVSATNQPQHF.

This rearrangement joins TRBV3-1 (or the pseudogene TRBV3-2) to TRBJ1-2; 8 nucleotides match TRBD1. The trim removed 4 bases at V and 6 bases at J, leaving 10 bases unmatched. CDR3 length equals 15 residues. The germline V gene has CDR1 LGHDT and CDR2 YNNKEL (reference sequence). The CDR3 loop is CASSLSSDRGDGYTF. The CDR3 DNA sequence: TGTGCCAGCAGCCTTTCCTCAGACAGGGGAGATGGCTACACCTTC.